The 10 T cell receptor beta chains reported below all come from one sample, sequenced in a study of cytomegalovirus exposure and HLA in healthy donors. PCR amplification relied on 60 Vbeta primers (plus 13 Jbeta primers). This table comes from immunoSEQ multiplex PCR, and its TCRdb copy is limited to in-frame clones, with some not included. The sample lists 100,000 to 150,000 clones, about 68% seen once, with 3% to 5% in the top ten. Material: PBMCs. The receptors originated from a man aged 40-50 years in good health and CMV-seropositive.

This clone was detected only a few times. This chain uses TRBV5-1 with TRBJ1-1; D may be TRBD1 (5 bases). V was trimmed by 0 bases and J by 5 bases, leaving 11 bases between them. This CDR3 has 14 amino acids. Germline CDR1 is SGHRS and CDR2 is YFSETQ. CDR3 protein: CASSLEEGSTEAFF. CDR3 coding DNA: TGCGCCAGCAGCTTGGAGGAGGGGAGTACTGAAGCTTTCTTT.

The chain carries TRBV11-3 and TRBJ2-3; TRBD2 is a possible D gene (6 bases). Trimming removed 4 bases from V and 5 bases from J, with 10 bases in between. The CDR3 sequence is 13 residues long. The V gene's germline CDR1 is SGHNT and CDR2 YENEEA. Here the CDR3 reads CASSSGGEDTQYF. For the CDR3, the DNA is TGTGCCAGCAGCTCTGGAGGGGAAGATACGCAGTATTTT.

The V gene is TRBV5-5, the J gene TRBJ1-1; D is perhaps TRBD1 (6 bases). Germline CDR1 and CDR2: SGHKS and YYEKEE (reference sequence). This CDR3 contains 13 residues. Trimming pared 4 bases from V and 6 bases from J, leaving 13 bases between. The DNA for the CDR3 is TGTGCCAGCAGCACCACAGGGATGCCTGAAGCTTTCTTT. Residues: CASSTTGMPEAFF.

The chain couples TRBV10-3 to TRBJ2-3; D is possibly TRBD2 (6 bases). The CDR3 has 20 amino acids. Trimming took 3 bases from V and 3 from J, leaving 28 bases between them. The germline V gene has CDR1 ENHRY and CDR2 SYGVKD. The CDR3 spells CAISEWDSTSSPIGTDTQYF. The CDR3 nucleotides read TGTGCCATCAGTGAATGGGACTCTACTTCCTCCCCCATAGGTACAGATACGCAGTATTTT.

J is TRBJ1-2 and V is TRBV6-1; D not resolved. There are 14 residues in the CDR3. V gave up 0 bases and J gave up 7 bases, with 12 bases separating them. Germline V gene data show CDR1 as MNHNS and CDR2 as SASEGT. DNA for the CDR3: TGTGCCAGCAGTGAAGCGCGGCTTAGCCGTGGCTACACCTTC. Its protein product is CASSEARLSRGYTF.

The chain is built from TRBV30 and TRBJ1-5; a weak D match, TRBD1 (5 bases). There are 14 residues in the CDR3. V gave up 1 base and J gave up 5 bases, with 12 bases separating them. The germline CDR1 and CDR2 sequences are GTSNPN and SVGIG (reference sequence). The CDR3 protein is CAWSAGGEDQPQHF. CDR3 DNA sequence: TGTGCCTGGAGTGCAGGAGGGGAGGATCAGCCCCAGCATTTT.

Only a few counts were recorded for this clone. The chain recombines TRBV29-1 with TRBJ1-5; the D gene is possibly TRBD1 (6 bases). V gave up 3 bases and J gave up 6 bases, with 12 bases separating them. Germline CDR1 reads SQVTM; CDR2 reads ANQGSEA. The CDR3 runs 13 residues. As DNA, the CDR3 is TGCAGCGTTGAGTCAGGCAGGGGTCAGCCCCAGCATTTT. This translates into CSVESGRGQPQHF.

The CDR3 coding sequence is TGTGCCTGGAGGTTAGGGGGCACTGAAGCTTTCTTT. Its protein product is CAWRLGGTEAFF. The genes are TRBV30 and TRBJ1-1; maybe TRBD1 (6 bases). The CDR3 covers 12 residues. CDR1 and CDR2 (germline): GTSNPN, SVGIG (reference sequence). Trimming pared 3 bases from V and 4 bases from J, leaving 9 bases between. Variable domain in full (rest from reference TRBV30 and TRBJ1-1): SQTIHQWPATLVQPVGSPLSLECTVEGTSNPNLYWYRQAAGRGLQLLFYSVGIGQISSEVPQNLSASRPQDRQFILSSKKLLLSDSGFYLCAWRLGGTEAFFGQGTRLTVV.

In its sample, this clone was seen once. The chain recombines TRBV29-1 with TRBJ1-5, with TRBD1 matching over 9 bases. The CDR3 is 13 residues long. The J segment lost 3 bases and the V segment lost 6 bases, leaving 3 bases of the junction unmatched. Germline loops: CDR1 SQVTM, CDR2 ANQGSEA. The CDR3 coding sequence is TGCAGCGTGGGGACAGGGCACAATCAGCCCCAGCATTTT. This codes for CSVGTGHNQPQHF.

The CDR3 nucleotides read TGCAGCGTCGGCTCTGGAAACACCATATATTTT. It yields the protein CSVGSGNTIYF. The gene calls are TRBV29-1 and TRBJ1-3; no definite D call. The CDR3 has 11 amino acids. Germline V gene lookup returns CDR1 SQVTM and CDR2 ANQGSEA. Trimming removed 6 bases at V and 0 bases at J, with 3 bases between.